This paragraph reports one TCR beta chain. Antigen unknown. This specimen belongs to a study of shared clonotypes between healthy human individuals. About the study: Plates per donor: three CD4 naive, three CD4 memory, two CD8 naive, one CD8 memory.

The V and J ends lost 4 bases and 1 base, in that order; junction bases with no gene match: 14. This CDR3 has 17 residues. Germline CDR1 SGDLS, CDR2 YYNGEE. The authors' processing: In the immunoSEQ data, sequences were junction-only and lacked quality scores, so filtering differed. The data were produced by immunoSEQ multiplex PCR, yet TCRdb's version contains in-frame clones alone and is incomplete. D and trimming were read from the DNA, whereas the V and J calls and clone size are those reported in that table. The data hold fewer than 400,000 clones, with under 80% observed a single time. Notes on the study in general: The represented genetic and exposure-history diversity was limited by the small number of donors.

J is TRBJ2-7 and V is TRBV9; 7 bases align to TRBD2. The specimen sequenced was memory CD4+ T cells sorted from blood. Subset described: CD45RA-negative fraction. This clonotype was obtained from a man between 25 and 39 years old in good health. Here the CDR3 reads CASSPLLAPGGSYEQYF. As DNA, the CDR3 is TGTGCCAGCAGCCCGTTGCTTGCCCCGGGGGGATCCTACGAGCAGTACTTC.